This T cell receptor beta chain is from a study of blood T cell repertoires in COVID-19. Looked up from germline, CDR1 is ENHRY and CDR2 is SYGVKD. The CDR3 length is 12 residues. V lost 3 bases to trimming and J lost 4 bases, with 7 bases between them. The assay was immunoSEQ multiplex PCR, and TCRdb's table has in-frame clones only and misses some. The sample shows more than 90,000 clones, 70% to 90% of them seen only once. Sequenced sample: peripheral blood. This rearrangement joins TRBV10-3 to TRBJ2-7; D gene uncertain. The sequence was obtained from a human donor in a cohort sampled during active COVID-19. Here the CDR3 DNA reads TGTGCCATCAGTGAAGTCAGGTACGAGCAGTACTTC. This codes for CAISEVRYEQYF.